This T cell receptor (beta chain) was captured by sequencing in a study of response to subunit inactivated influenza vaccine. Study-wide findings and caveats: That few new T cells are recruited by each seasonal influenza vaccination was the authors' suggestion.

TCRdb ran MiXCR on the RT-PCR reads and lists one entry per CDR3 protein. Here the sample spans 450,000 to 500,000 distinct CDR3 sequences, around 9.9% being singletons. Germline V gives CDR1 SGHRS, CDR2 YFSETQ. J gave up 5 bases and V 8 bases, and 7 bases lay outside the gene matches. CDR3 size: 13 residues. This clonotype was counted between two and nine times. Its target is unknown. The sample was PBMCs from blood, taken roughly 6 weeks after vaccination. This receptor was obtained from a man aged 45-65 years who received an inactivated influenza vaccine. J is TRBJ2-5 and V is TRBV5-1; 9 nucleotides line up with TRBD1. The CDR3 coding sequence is TGCGCCAGTAGGACAGGGGCCGGGGAGACCCAGTACTTC. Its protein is CASRTGAGETQYF.